This T cell receptor beta chain was found in a study of shared clonotypes between healthy human individuals (dated by TCRdb to 2020 to 2022). General notes on the study: Three men and a couple of women, aged 18 to 49 years, made up the cohort. For each donor, CD4 naive and CD4 memory were each given three plates, CD8 naive was given two plates, and CD8 memory was given one plate. The study deeply sequenced blood TCR repertoires of five healthy adults to estimate repertoire size and the extent of clonotype sharing between individuals. Different laboratories and diverse techniques were used to prepare libraries and sequence TCR repertoires, to increase sequencing depth and limit assay-specific biases. Leukapheresis yielded between about 0.94 and 9.5 billion PBMCs per donor. Points the paper makes about the study in general: Pairwise subsampling led to the expectation that sequencing depth would affect the degree of clonotype sharing among donors. Even with the large sequencing depth, rarefaction of the sorted-subset datasets indicated that sequencing was incomplete. Sampling was limited to blood, and TCR repertoires in tissue likely differ from TCR repertoires in blood. When several donors were compared, the shared fraction of clonotypes was about 5.2% for naive CD4, around 3.5% for naive CD8, roughly 2.5% for memory CD4, and roughly 0.43% for memory CD8. Estimated clonotype richness was generally larger for naive than for memory subsets. Compared with non-shared clonotypes, the clonotypes found in all four sorted-subset donors had higher generation probabilities. The genetic and exposure-history diversity represented was limited by the small number of donors.

Using the deep immunoSEQ assay, multiplex PCR amplified TCR CDR3 regions from genomic DNA. Genomic DNA extracted from each cell subset was distributed evenly over all wells of several immunoSEQ 96-well plates, and each plate served as one replicate. For sorted subsets, about 0.2 ug genomic DNA, equal to 25,000 to 35,000 T cell genomes, was loaded into each replicate PCR. The purified libraries were quantified using a Qubit 3.0 fluorometer, sized with a Bioanalyzer 2100, and then quantified again using the KAPA Library Quantification kit. Every immunoSEQ 96-well plate was sequenced on a dedicated single-read 150-cycle Illumina NextSeq 550 flow cell. Under the source paper's analysis protocol: The immunoSEQ output contained only junctional sequences without quality scores, so filtering could not match that applied to full-length reads. Sequences were annotated with PyIR, a Python wrapper for IgBLAST v1.9, using IMGT germline references to assign V/J genes and CDR3. Reads were removed for weak V/J assignments (E-value above 1e-6), missing CDR3, stop codons, out-of-frame junctions, or ambiguous translated residues. V3J clonotypes were defined as sequences sharing the same inferred V gene, J gene, and CDR3 amino acid sequence. Percentage overlap between repertoires was computed as shared unique clonotypes divided by the size of the smaller repertoire. RTK rarefaction, the Chao1 estimator, and Recon v2.1 estimates of unobserved clonotypes were used to assess repertoire richness. Generation probabilities were computed with OLGA for all TCRbeta clonotypes obtained by the gDNA method from a few donors. The source is immuneACCESS, and TCRdb retained only in-frame sequences with V and J called. Part of the clones is not carried over; for the studies checked, unresolved V genes explain less than half of this, and the remainder is unexplained. For V, J and clone size, that table is used; D and trimming come from the DNA. The sample table holds approximately 720,000 clones, of which 92% were seen once. Roughly 22% of the sample belongs to the ten largest clones.

For the CD8 naive samples, CD45RO-negative cells were positively selected for CCR7, yielding a CD45RA+CCR7+ population from which TemRA cells were excluded. Donors were healthy HIV-negative adults with no recently reported acute infections or vaccinations. Only Caucasian adults living in Nashville, Tennessee, USA were represented among the donors. After blood collection by leukapheresis, PBMCs were isolated using Ficoll-Histopaque density gradient centrifugation and then cryopreserved in the vapor phase of liquid nitrogen. Analytical flow cytometry was used to check the purity and quantity of every magnetically sorted T cell population. From each sorted fraction, genomic DNA was isolated and quantified by UV absorbance on a Nanodrop 2000c. The CDR3 has 18 amino acids, counting the end cysteine and phenylalanine. The CDR3 DNA has 54 bases and is translated from base 1. Looking up the germline V gene (reference sequence) yields CDR1 LNHNV and CDR2 YYDKDF. The trim is 4 bases for V and 3 bases for J, with a gap of 22 bases between the germline ends.

Points on this clone: Its antigen is still unknown. No base-level quality is on record; no much larger clone is a single base apart.

The source material was naive CD8+ T cells sorted from blood. The cell subset or site label for this specimen denotes: CD45RA+CCR7+. The receptor was derived from a man aged 30 to 39 in good health. The V gene is TRBV15 and the J gene is TRBJ1-5, with no D gene named confidently. The DNA sequence follows: TGTGCCACCAGCACCGACATCCGGTTTGACACAGACAATCAGCCCCAGCATTTT. This codes for CATSTDIRFDTDNQPQHF.